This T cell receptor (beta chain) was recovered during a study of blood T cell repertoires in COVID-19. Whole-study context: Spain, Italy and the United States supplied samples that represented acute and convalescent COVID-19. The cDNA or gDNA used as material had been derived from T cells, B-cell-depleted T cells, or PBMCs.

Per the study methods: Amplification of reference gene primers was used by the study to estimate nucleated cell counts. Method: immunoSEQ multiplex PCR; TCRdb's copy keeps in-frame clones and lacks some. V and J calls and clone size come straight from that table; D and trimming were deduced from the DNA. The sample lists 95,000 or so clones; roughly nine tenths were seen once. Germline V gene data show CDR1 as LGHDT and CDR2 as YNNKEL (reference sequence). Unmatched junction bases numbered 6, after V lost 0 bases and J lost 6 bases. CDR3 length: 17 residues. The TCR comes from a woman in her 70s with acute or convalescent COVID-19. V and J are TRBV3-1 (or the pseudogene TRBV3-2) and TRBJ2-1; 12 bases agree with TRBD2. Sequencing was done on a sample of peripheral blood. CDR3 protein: CASSQEILAGGLNEQFF. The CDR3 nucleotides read TGTGCCAGCAGCCAAGAAATCCTAGCGGGGGGGCTCAATGAGCAGTTCTTC.